A few counts support the clone carrying this TCR beta chain. Each CDR3 protein gets one entry after TCRdb re-called the RACE reads with MiXCR. The sample includes roughly 80,000 distinct CDR3 sequences, about 9.2% seen only once; the top ten take around 1.7%. This sample was included in a study of human T cells and chemical hapten exposure. As for time point: healthy volunteer bleed at 6 weeks. The starting material, unfractionated whole blood, was used for total RNA extraction. The TCR was taken from a female donor in good health. Some clones in this sample may be carry-over from other donors' samples. Sequenced input: whole blood.

The CDR3 region is CASAREQNTEAFF. The CDR3 DNA sequence: TGTGCCTCAGCTCGTGAACAGAACACTGAAGCTTTCTTT. This chain connects TRBV12-3 or TRBV12-4 to TRBJ1-1; D unresolved. CDR3 size: 13 residues. With 11 bases removed from V and 1 base from J, the gap between germline ends came to 14 bases.